Below are 8 T cell receptor beta chains sequenced from a single sample in a study of monozygotic twins with inflammatory bowel disease. TCRdb reanalyzed the 5' RACE reads and collapses them to one entry per CDR3 protein, without DNA. Across a few hundred thousand distinct CDR3 sequences, the top ten clones capture just over 2.5% of the sample. The sequenced material came from blood. The receptors were gathered from a human donor with ulcerative colitis or Crohn's disease, or a healthy co-twin of an affected twin (not recorded which).

This rearrangement joins TRBV19 to TRBJ2-1. Germline lookup yields CDR1 LNHDA and CDR2 SQIVND (reference sequence). CDR3 length equals 11 residues. The CDR3 protein is CASSIYYEQFF.

This chain joins TRBV7-2 and TRBJ2-7; without DNA, the TCRdb call of TRBD1 cannot be checked. The CDR3 extends over 15 amino acids. Germline-derived CDR1 and CDR2 are SGHTA and FQGNSA. CDR3 residues: CASSSAGTGTYEQYF.

The rearrangement links TRBV5-1 to TRBJ1-5; absent DNA, TCRdb's TRBD1 call cannot be checked. The CDR3 loop spans 15 amino acids. Looked up from germline, CDR1 is SGHRS and CDR2 is YFSETQ. The CDR3 sequence: CASSLGDRTNQPQHF.

V is TRBV12-3 or TRBV12-4 and J is TRBJ2-7; there is no DNA to check the TCRdb D call of TRBD2. The CDR3 length is 16 residues. The CDR3 sequence is CASSSRAGQSSYEQYF.

The chain combines TRBV5-1 with TRBJ1-2; TCRdb picks TRBD1, but there is no DNA to check that call. The CDR3 is made up of 13 amino acids. The germline V gene encodes CDR1 SGHRS and CDR2 YFSETQ. The CDR3 is CASSVEGSGDYTF.

The V gene is TRBV7-3, the J gene TRBJ1-1. The CDR3 runs to 15 residues. CDR1 is SGHTA, CDR2 FQGTGA, per germline. The CDR3 sequence: CASSLRGPTDTEAFF.

The genes are TRBV7-8 and TRBJ1-5; without DNA, the TCRdb call of TRBD1 cannot be checked. Germline CDR1 is SGHVS and CDR2 is FQNEAQ. The CDR3 loop spans 15 amino acids. The CDR3 is CASSLGTGGYQPQHF.

CDR3 sequence reads: CASSYGTGVEQYF. The chain uses TRBV12-3 or TRBV12-4 and TRBJ2-7; no DNA is available, so the TRBD1 call from TCRdb remains unchecked. The CDR3 covers 13 residues.